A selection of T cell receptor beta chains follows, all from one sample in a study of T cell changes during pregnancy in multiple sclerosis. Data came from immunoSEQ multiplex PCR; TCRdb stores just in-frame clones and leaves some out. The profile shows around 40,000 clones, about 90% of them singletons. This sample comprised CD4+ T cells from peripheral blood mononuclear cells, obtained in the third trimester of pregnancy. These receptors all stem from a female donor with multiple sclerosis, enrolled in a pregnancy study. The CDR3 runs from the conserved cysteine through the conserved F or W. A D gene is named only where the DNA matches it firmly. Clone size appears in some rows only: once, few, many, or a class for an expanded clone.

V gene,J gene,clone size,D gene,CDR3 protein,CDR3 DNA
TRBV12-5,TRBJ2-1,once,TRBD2,CASGLVQFGGSFFSYNEQFF,TGTGCTAGTGGTTTGGTACAGTTCGGCGGGAGTTTTTTCTCCTACAATGAGCAGTTCTTC
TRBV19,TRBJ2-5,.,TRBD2,CASSVGLASAPQYF,TGTGCCAGTAGTGTGGGACTAGCGTCTGCCCCCCAGTACTTC
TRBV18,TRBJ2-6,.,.,CASSETTGGTGANVLTF,TGTGCCAGCTCCGAGACCACAGGTGGGACAGGGGCCAACGTCCTGACTTTC
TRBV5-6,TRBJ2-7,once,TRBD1,CASSTTGSLSHEQYF,TGTGCCAGCAGCACGACAGGGAGTCTTTCCCACGAGCAGTACTTC
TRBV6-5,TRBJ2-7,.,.,CASSYSVALTYEQYF,TGTGCCAGCAGTTACTCGGTAGCGTTAACCTACGAGCAGTACTTC
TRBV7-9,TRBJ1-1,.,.,CASSFTGSLNTEAFF,TGTGCCAGCAGCTTTACCGGGAGCTTGAACACTGAAGCTTTCTTT
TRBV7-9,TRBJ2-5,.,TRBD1,CASRGGQGNETQYF,TGTGCCAGCAGGGGTGGACAGGGTAATGAGACCCAGTACTTC
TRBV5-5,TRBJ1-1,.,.,CASSYGPAGKNTEAFF,TGTGCCAGCAGCTACGGGCCCGCGGGGAAGAACACTGAAGCTTTCTTT
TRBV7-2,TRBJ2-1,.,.,CASSIQVAEQFF,TGTGCCAGCAGCATACAGGTCGCGGAGCAGTTCTTC
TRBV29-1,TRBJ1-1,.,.,CSVEDWPGVAEAFF,TGCAGCGTTGAAGATTGGCCAGGGGTGGCTGAAGCTTTCTTT
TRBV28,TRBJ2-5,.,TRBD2,CASSSTSGRAVETQYF,TGTGCCAGCAGTTCAACTAGCGGGAGGGCTGTAGAGACCCAGTACTTC
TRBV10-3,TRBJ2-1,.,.,CAISITSVDEQFF,TGTGCCATCAGCATCACTAGTGTGGATGAGCAGTTCTTC
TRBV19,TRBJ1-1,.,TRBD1,CASNRGRGETEAFF,TGTGCCAGTAACAGGGGGAGGGGAGAGACTGAAGCTTTCTTT
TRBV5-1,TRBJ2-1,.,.,CASSLGISGAVNEQFF,TGCGCCAGCAGCTTGGGTATTAGCGGAGCCGTCAATGAGCAGTTCTTC
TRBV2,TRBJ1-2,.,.,CASSELQGTKNTF,TGTGCCAGCAGTGAGCTTCAGGGAACGAAGAACACCTTC
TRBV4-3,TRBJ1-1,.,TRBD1,CASSQESGGVRNTEAFF,TGCGCCAGCAGCCAAGAGTCAGGGGGCGTCCGGAACACTGAAGCTTTCTTT
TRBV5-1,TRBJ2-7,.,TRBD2,CASSLVLAGDEQYF,TGCGCCAGCAGCTTGGTACTAGCGGGAGACGAGCAGTACTTC
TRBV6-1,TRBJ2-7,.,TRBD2,CASSVRGLAVYEQYF,TGTGCCAGCAGTGTCCGGGGACTAGCGGTCTACGAGCAGTACTTC
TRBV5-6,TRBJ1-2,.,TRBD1,CASSHLKREGALGGYGYTF,TGTGCCAGCAGCCACCTAAAACGGGAGGGGGCTCTTGGGGGCTATGGCTACACCTTC
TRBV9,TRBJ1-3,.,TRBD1,CASSRTGAALGGNTIYF,TGTGCCAGCAGCCGGACAGGGGCCGCCCTGGGAGGAAACACCATATATTTT
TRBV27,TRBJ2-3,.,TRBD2,CASSLLAVGMDTQYF,TGTGCCAGCAGTTTGCTAGCGGTCGGGATGGATACGCAGTATTTT
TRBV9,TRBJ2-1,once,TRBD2,CASSVEGGLAGGFDEQFF,TGTGCCAGCAGCGTAGAAGGTGGACTAGCGGGAGGGTTTGATGAGCAGTTCTTC
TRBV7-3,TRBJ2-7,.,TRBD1,CASSWDRGQTYEQYF,TGTGCCAGCAGCTGGGACAGGGGGCAAACCTACGAGCAGTACTTC
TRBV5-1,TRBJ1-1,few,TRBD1,CASAQGTVNTEAFF,TGCGCCAGCGCACAAGGGACAGTCAACACTGAAGCTTTCTTT
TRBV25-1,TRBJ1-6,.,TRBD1,CASSERQGFYNSPLHF,TGTGCCAGCAGTGAACGACAGGGCTTCTATAATTCACCCCTCCACTTT
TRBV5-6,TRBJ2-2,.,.,CASSVPWLTGELFF,TGTGCCAGCAGCGTTCCTTGGCTCACCGGGGAGCTGTTTTTT
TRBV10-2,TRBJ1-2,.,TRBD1,CASSEAGGAGGYTF,TGCGCCAGCAGTGAAGCAGGGGGCGCAGGTGGCTACACCTTC
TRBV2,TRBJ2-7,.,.,CASSRDTTYEQYF,TGTGCCAGCAGCAGGGACACTACCTACGAGCAGTACTTC
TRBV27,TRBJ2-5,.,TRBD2,CASSAGLAGGETQYF,TGTGCCAGCAGTGCGGGACTAGCGGGGGGGGAGACCCAGTACTTC